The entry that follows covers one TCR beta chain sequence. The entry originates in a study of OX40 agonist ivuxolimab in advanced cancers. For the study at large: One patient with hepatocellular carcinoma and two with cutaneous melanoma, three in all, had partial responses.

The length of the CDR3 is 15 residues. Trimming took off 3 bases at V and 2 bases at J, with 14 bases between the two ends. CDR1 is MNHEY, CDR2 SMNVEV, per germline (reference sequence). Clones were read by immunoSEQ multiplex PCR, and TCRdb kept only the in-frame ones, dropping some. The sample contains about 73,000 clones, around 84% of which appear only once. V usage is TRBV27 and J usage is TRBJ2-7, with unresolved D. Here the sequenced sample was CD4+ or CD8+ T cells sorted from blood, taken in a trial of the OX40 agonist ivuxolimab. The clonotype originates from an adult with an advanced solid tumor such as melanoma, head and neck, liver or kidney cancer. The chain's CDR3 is CASSFTDRRPYEQYF. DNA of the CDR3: TGTGCCAGCAGTTTCACGGACCGTAGGCCCTACGAGCAGTACTTC.